These T cell receptor beta chains were read from a single sample in a study of T cells in Graves' hyperthyroidism and ophthalmopathy. TCRdb called the multiplex PCR reads again in MiXCR, with one record for every CDR3 protein. The profile shows about 380,000 distinct CDR3 sequences, over 11% of them singletons. What was sequenced was blood. These receptors all stem from an older woman with Graves' hyperthyroidism. Both conserved end residues are part of each CDR3. D genes are given only for firm matches.

j_call: TRBJ2-3
v_call: TRBV5-1
cdr3_length: 15
d_call: TRBD1
cdr3_aa: CASSNGQGSTDTQYF

j_call: TRBJ2-1
v_call: TRBV7-8
cdr3_length: 16
d_call: -
cdr3_aa: CASSVRDPASYNEQFF

j_call: TRBJ1-2
v_call: TRBV20-1
cdr3_length: 13
d_call: -
cdr3_aa: CSARSGGDYGYTF

j_call: TRBJ1-4
v_call: TRBV12-5
cdr3_length: 18
d_call: -
cdr3_aa: CASGLGTVDEATNEKLFF

j_call: TRBJ2-1
v_call: TRBV20-1
cdr3_length: 14
d_call: TRBD2
cdr3_aa: CSARNPSGRNEQFF

j_call: TRBJ2-1
v_call: TRBV19
cdr3_length: 16
d_call: TRBD2
cdr3_aa: CASSISSRGRYNEQFF

j_call: TRBJ2-5
v_call: TRBV5-6
cdr3_length: 15
d_call: TRBD2
cdr3_aa: CASSPLAGPRETQYF

j_call: TRBJ2-5
v_call: TRBV24-1
cdr3_length: 13
d_call: -
cdr3_aa: CATSDRRFETQYF

j_call: TRBJ1-5
v_call: TRBV2
cdr3_length: 14
d_call: -
cdr3_aa: CASSVGQYNQPQHF

j_call: TRBJ2-1
v_call: TRBV18
cdr3_length: 14
d_call: -
cdr3_aa: CASSPRTGWREQFF

j_call: TRBJ1-5
v_call: TRBV29-1
cdr3_length: 13
d_call: -
cdr3_aa: CSVVPGDNQPQHF

j_call: TRBJ1-5
v_call: TRBV28
cdr3_length: 15
d_call: -
cdr3_aa: CASRTGRGIVGPQHF

j_call: TRBJ2-1
v_call: TRBV7-9
cdr3_length: 17
d_call: TRBD2
cdr3_aa: CASSSPLSGSSYNEQFF

j_call: TRBJ2-1
v_call: TRBV12-3/TRBV12-4
cdr3_length: 14
d_call: TRBD1
cdr3_aa: CASSLQGALGEQFF

j_call: TRBJ1-2
v_call: TRBV3-1
cdr3_length: 14
d_call: -
cdr3_aa: CASSRGTDNYGYTF

j_call: TRBJ2-3
v_call: TRBV18
cdr3_length: 16
d_call: -
cdr3_aa: CASSPPEAAVSDTQYF

j_call: TRBJ1-2
v_call: TRBV14
cdr3_length: 13
d_call: -
cdr3_aa: CASSQDVSYGYTF

j_call: TRBJ1-1
v_call: TRBV20-1
cdr3_length: 13
d_call: -
cdr3_aa: CSAPNPSNTEAFF

j_call: TRBJ2-7
v_call: TRBV3-1
cdr3_length: 14
d_call: -
cdr3_aa: CASSQGYNDYEQYF

j_call: TRBJ2-7
v_call: TRBV11-3
cdr3_length: 15
d_call: -
cdr3_aa: CASSLDRGQLYEQYF